This note documents a single T cell receptor beta chain sequence. This specimen belongs to a study of cytomegalovirus exposure and HLA in healthy donors. Vbeta (60) and Jbeta (13) primers were used in the PCR. Repertoires were generated with immunoSEQ multiplex PCR, while TCRdb's copy carries only in-frame clones and drops some. The table for this sample gives 45,000 to 60,000 clones. Germline V lookup: CDR1 MDHEN, CDR2 SYDVKM. The V and J ends lost 3 bases and 3 bases, in that order; junction bases with no gene match: 2. CDR3 length: 15 amino acids. The V call is TRBV28, the J call TRBJ1-6, with TRBD1 identical over 7 bases. The source of this sequence is a male donor in good health and CMV-seronegative. What was sequenced was PBMCs. CDR3 residues: CASSFSGGYNSPLHF. The CDR3 bases are TGTGCCAGCAGTTTTTCAGGGGGCTATAATTCACCCCTCCACTTT.